The entry that follows covers one T cell receptor (beta chain) sequence. Its specific antigen is unknown. Base qualities are not recorded, but no much larger clone differs from it by a single base. The junction shows trimming of 3 bases on V and 5 bases on J, plus 15 bases between the germline ends. CDR1 and CDR2 are drawn from the germline V gene (reference sequence): DFQATT, SNEGSKA. Its CDR3 holds 14 amino acids, cysteine through phenylalanine. Only the CDR3 region is kept as DNA, spanning 42 bases read in frame from base 1. The source of the sample is a study of blood T cells in healthy people across ages (dated by TCRdb to 2015 to 2017). About the full investigation: In model experiments, template switching captured about one uniquely barcoded TCR beta cDNA molecule for every two T cells. The study measured age-related changes in TCR beta repertoire diversity using deep sequencing normalized with unique cDNA molecular identifiers. Using the same blood draw, the study looked at two additional independent replicas of 1 million unique cDNA reads for two donors, one aged 18 to 29 and the other aged 80 or older. Donors were grouped into four age groups: young (average roughly 15 years), middle-aged (about 38), aged (around 62) and long-lived (less than 85). To avoid experimental bias, donors of different ages were randomly spread across the sequencing lanes. Broader findings and caveats from the paper: Compared with the aged group, more naive CD4+ T cells, fewer expanded clones and increased TCR diversity were shown by the long-lived group, suggesting age selection. Because donor CMV infection status was unknown, age-related changes in expanded clonotypes were potentially confounded. Estimates of total diversity based on one million sequenced T cells were regarded as lower bounds and as underestimates. As age increased, observed TCR beta diversity per million T cells dropped in a roughly linear way, and a significant reduction was already evident by age around 41. Conclusive comparison of naive and antigen-experienced compartments was prevented by the profiling of bulk unsorted PBMCs. A strong correlation was found between observed TCR beta diversity and the percentage of naive T cells measured by flow cytometry.

Library prep was done by 5' RACE. Sequencing used an Illumina HiSeq 2500. A second PCR of about 6 to 12 cycles was performed with a sample-barcoded 5' primer and a J-beta primer mix. Each TCR beta cDNA molecule received a unique molecular identifier from a template-switch 5' adaptor carrying 12 random nucleotides. Each sample yielded at least 3 million CDR3-containing paired-end reads. All of the RNA was converted into first-strand cDNA using the Mint cDNA synthesis kit, with a TRBC-specific oligonucleotide serving as the primer. After uracil-DNA glycosylase treatment, a first 18-cycle PCR used universal primers M1SS and BC2_uni_R on all cDNA. In the source study's methods: Normalization of each sample was performed by random selection of 1 million high-quality reads, each carrying a distinct molecular identifier. Reads sharing molecular identifiers were discarded rather than binned into consensus sequences. MiTCR, run with a Q25 quality threshold and the strictest error-elimination algorithm, handled CDR3 identification, clonotype clustering and error correction. A nonparametric unseen species model with Euler transformation was used to estimate lower-bound total TCR beta diversity. The public reads were reanalyzed by TCRdb: fastp trimming at Q25, MiXCR alignment, in-frame beta chains only. Entries are consolidated by CDR3 protein sequence, retaining the most common genes and DNA. TCRdb's processing, not the study's, gives the V and J calls here. Recorded for this sample are 1.5 million to 2 million distinct CDR3 sequences; 49% of them occurred a single time. 2.1% of the sample rests with the top ten.

The donors were about 40 Caucasian individuals from Russia, aged roughly 6 to 100 years, who were systemically healthy. Ten milliliters of peripheral blood were drawn from each donor into EDTA-treated Vacutainer tubes. Ficoll-Paque density-gradient centrifugation was used to isolate PBMCs, with at least 7 million obtained per sample. Trizol reagent was used to extract total RNA from the PBMCs, yielding at least 5.5 micrograms per sample. For every donor, flow cytometry on a PBMC aliquot measured the percentage of naive CD45RAhigh/CD27high T cells. The sequence joins TRBV20-1 to TRBJ2-3; the D region possibly corresponds to TRBD2 (6 bases align). The clonotype was recovered from a woman between 40 and 50 years old in good health. Source material: blood. The sequenced DNA is TGCAGTGCTAGGGTCAGACTAGGGAGAGATACGCAGTATTTT. The encoded protein is CSARVRLGRDTQYF.